Shown below are 8 T cell receptor beta chains from a single sample sequenced in a study of human T cells and chemical hapten exposure. TCRdb analysed the RACE reads with MiXCR anew, one entry per CDR3 protein. The table shows more than 150,000 distinct CDR3 sequences, with around 25% occurring only once. Time point noted: patch test 3, about 24 weeks after DPC sensitization. The treatment: therapeutic diphenylcyclopropenone sensitization with weekly scalp DPC. The source material was whole blood, sampled in connection with sensitization to the hapten diphenylcyclopropenone (DPC). These receptors all come from a woman aged 40 to 50 with alopecia areata. Some clones in this sample may be carry-over from other donors' samples.

V gene TRBV2 combines with J gene TRBJ1-4; D not resolved. There are 15 residues in the CDR3. V dropped 7 bases and J dropped 0 bases, with 12 bases sitting between them. Germline loops: CDR1 SNHLY, CDR2 FYNNEI. CDR3 nucleotide sequence: TGTGCCAGCAAACTTAAAGGAGCAACTAATGAAAAACTGTTTTTT. Translation: CASKLKGATNEKLFF.

The sample holds a few counts of this clonotype. The CDR3, as DNA: TGTGCCAGCAGCGCCGTGGGGGCGGGAGGGCGAGAGTTCTTC. It specifies CASSAVGAGGREFF. The rearrangement joins TRBV2 to TRBJ2-1; 9 bases agree with TRBD2. The CDR3 runs 14 residues. V shed 6 bases, J shed 14 bases, and the junction held 14 bases outside the gene matches. Germline CDR1 and CDR2: SNHLY and FYNNEI.

The table lists this clonotype with a few counts. The chain combines TRBV6-1 with TRBJ2-7; 7 bases are a match to TRBD1. The V and J ends lost 5 bases and 4 bases, in that order; junction bases with no gene match: 11. Per germline, CDR1 MNHNS and CDR2 SASEGT. The CDR3 contains 15 residues. CDR3 sequence reads: CASSSAAGGIYEQYF. The DNA for the CDR3 is TGTGCCAGCAGTTCGGCGGCAGGGGGTATTTACGAGCAGTACTTC.

This clonotype appeared many times. The gene calls are TRBV20-1 and TRBJ1-2; maybe TRBD1 (6 bases). The V end was cut by 5 bases, the J end by 8 bases, with 18 bases between. CDR1 is DFQATT, CDR2 SNEGSKA, per germline (reference sequence). The CDR3 contains 13 residues. The CDR3, as DNA: TGCAGTGCTCCAGGGGTCGAGGGGTACGGCTACACCTTC. Its translation: CSAPGVEGYGYTF.

This clonotype was recorded only once. The chain links TRBV19 to TRBJ2-7; 10 bases align to TRBD2. Germline V gene lookup returns CDR1 LNHDA and CDR2 SQIVND (reference sequence). This CDR3 is built from 15 residues. The V gene end was trimmed by 1 base and the J gene end by 2 bases; junction bases not matched to a gene: 2. The CDR3 DNA reads TGTGCCAGTAGTATAGTTCTAGCGGGAGCCTACGAGCAGTACTTC. This encodes CASSIVLAGAYEQYF.

J is TRBJ2-1 and V is TRBV28; TRBD1 matches 7 bases. The V gene's germline CDR1 is MDHEN and CDR2 SYDVKM. This CDR3 has 17 residues. The junction had 15 bases not matched to a gene; V was cut back by 5 bases and J by 5 bases. DNA for the CDR3: TGTGCCAGCAGTCCATCCCGGGGACAGAGATTAAACAATGAGCAGTTCTTC. It codes for CASSPSRGQRLNNEQFF. Full variable domain (remainder filled in from reference TRBV28 and TRBJ2-1): DVKVTQSSRYLVKRTGEKVFLECVQDMDHENMFWYRQDPGLGLRLIYFSYDVKMKEKGDIPEGYSVSREKKERFSLILESASTNQTSMYLCASSPSRGQRLNNEQFFGPGTRLTVL.

In the case of this clonotype: An end of the junction does not agree with germline; a read error may underlie this. V is TRBV20-1 and J is TRBJ1-6; no clear D. CDR1 and CDR2 (germline): DFQATT, SNEGSKA (reference sequence). The CDR3 extends over 15 amino acids. The CDR3 loop reads CSATPGSSYNSSLHF. DNA of the CDR3: TGCAGTGCTACACCTGGAAGCTCCTATAATTCATCCCTCCACTTT.

This clonotype was observed many times. This chain joins TRBV20-1 and TRBJ1-5; D ambiguous. Trimming pared 5 bases from V and 2 bases from J, leaving 10 bases between. The CDR3 is 13 residues long. Germline lookup yields CDR1 DFQATT and CDR2 SNEGSKA (reference sequence). This CDR3 is CSAYDGRNQPQHF. CDR3 bases: TGCAGTGCTTATGACGGCCGCAATCAGCCCCAGCATTTT.